Following are 25 T cell receptor beta chains from one sample sequenced in a study of technical replicates of blood from a few donors. Profiled with immunoSEQ multiplex PCR; TCRdb holds only in-frame clones, not every one. The data show 14,000 or so clones, around four fifths seen once. Sequenced material: PBMCs. All receptors derive from a human donor in good health.

Here the CDR3 reads CASSFGTSGSYEQYF. CDR3 coding DNA: TGTGCCAGCAGTTTCGGGACTAGCGGGAGCTACGAGCAGTACTTC. The chain uses TRBV28 and TRBJ2-7; TRBD2 matches at 14 bases. The CDR3 length is 15 residues. Trimming at V came to 3 bases and at J to 3 bases, leaving 1 base not matched to a gene. Per the germline V gene, CDR1 is MDHEN and CDR2 is SYDVKM.

The chain links TRBV5-1 to TRBJ2-1; possibly TRBD1 for D (5 bases). This CDR3 contains 14 residues. Germline CDR1 reads SGHRS; CDR2 reads YFSETQ. Trimming pared 4 bases from V and 6 bases from J, leaving 14 bases between. The CDR3 region is CASSGLTGSNEQFF. CDR3 nucleotide sequence: TGCGCCAGCAGCGGGCTAACAGGAAGCAATGAGCAGTTCTTC.

V usage is TRBV30 and J usage is TRBJ2-7; 7 bases line up with TRBD1. V trimming: 4 bases; J trimming: 5 bases; junction bases outside the gene matches: 14. The CDR3 has 15 residues. Germline V lookup: CDR1 GTSNPN, CDR2 SVGIG (reference sequence). CDR3 DNA sequence: TGTGCCTGGACCTCTCTGACAGGGTCAATTCACGAGCAGTACTTC. As protein: CAWTSLTGSIHEQYF.

V gene TRBV27 combines with J gene TRBJ1-1; 8 nucleotides agree with TRBD1. The V gene end was trimmed by 6 bases and the J gene end by 1 base; junction bases not matched to a gene: 4. The CDR3 loop spans 14 amino acids. The germline CDR1 and CDR2 sequences are MNHEY and SMNVEV (reference sequence). The CDR3 here is CASRRGTGNTEAFF. The CDR3 DNA reads as TGTGCCAGCAGGAGGGGGACAGGGAACACTGAAGCTTTCTTT.

CDR3 protein: CASSLLSSGNTIYF. The CDR3, as DNA: TGCGCCAGCAGCTTATTGAGCTCTGGAAACACCATATATTTT. The chain is built from TRBV5-1 and TRBJ1-3; D gene unclear. CDR3 length: 14 amino acids. V shed 2 bases and J shed 0 bases, with 6 bases lying between them. Germline V gene lookup returns CDR1 SGHRS and CDR2 YFSETQ. Complete variable domain (other parts from reference TRBV5-1 and TRBJ1-3): KAGVTQTPRYLIKTRGQQVTLSCSPISGHRSVSWYQQTPGQGLQFLFEYFSETQRNKGNFPGRFSGRQFSNSRSEMNVSTLELGDSALYLCASSLLSSGNTIYFGEGSWLTVV.

This clone was seen once. V is TRBV28 and J is TRBJ1-2; D perhaps matches TRBD1 (6 bases). This CDR3 spans 13 amino acids. Germline CDR1 is MDHEN and CDR2 is SYDVKM. The DNA of the CDR3 is TGTGTCGCCCGTGCAGGGGTGAACTATGGCTACACCTTC. It codes for CVARAGVNYGYTF.

J is TRBJ1-3 and V is TRBV2; D is possibly TRBD1 (5 bases). Germline V gives CDR1 SNHLY, CDR2 FYNNEI. With 2 bases removed from V and 2 bases from J, the gap between germline ends came to 13 bases. The length of the CDR3 is 16 residues. The CDR3 loop is CASSERGRSTGNTIYF. For the CDR3, the DNA is TGTGCCAGCAGTGAAAGGGGTCGGTCAACTGGAAACACCATATATTTT.

The chain recombines TRBV5-3 with TRBJ2-7; a weak D match, TRBD1 (6 bases). TRBV5-3 is marked as an open reading frame, function uncertain. With 3 bases removed from V and 3 bases from J, the gap between germline ends came to 28 bases. The CDR3 sequence is 19 residues long. DNA of the CDR3: TGTGCCAGAAGCTCATTGGACAGCCTAGGGGTTACAAGATACTACGAGCAGTACTTC. Translated, it gives CARSSLDSLGVTRYYEQYF.

This clone is labeled medium-sized (0.01 to 0.1%). V gene TRBV5-5 combines with J gene TRBJ1-1, with 8 bases that match TRBD1. With V trimmed by 4 bases and J by 1 base, 21 bases remained unmatched. Germline loops: CDR1 SGHKS, CDR2 YYEKEE (reference sequence). The CDR3 has 20 amino acids. CDR3 DNA sequence: TGTGCCAGCAGCCGAAAATGGGGACAGGCGACACTACTTCCGAACACTGAAGCTTTCTTT. This gives the protein CASSRKWGQATLLPNTEAFF.

This CDR3 reads CASSLRVWGLIYYQETQYF. The CDR3 nucleotides read TGTGCCAGCAGCTTAAGAGTTTGGGGACTGATCTACTACCAAGAGACCCAGTACTTC. V gene TRBV7-2 combines with J gene TRBJ2-5, with a tentative D call TRBD2 (6 bases). V lost 2 bases and J lost 0, with 22 bases in between. Germline values: CDR1 SGHTA, CDR2 FQGNSA. This CDR3 is 19 amino acids long.

The CDR3 region is CASSEAEGSDTQYF. Written as DNA, the CDR3 is TGTGCCAGCAGTGAAGCGGAGGGTTCAGATACGCAGTATTTT. The chain has TRBV6-1 and TRBJ2-3, with D possibly being TRBD2 (6 bases). The CDR3 has 14 residues. V lost 0 bases and J 4 bases, leaving 8 bases between the germline ends. CDR1 and CDR2 (germline): MNHNS, SASEGT.

The chain joins TRBV5-1 to TRBJ2-1; 11 nucleotides align to TRBD2. Germline V gene data show CDR1 as SGHRS and CDR2 as YFSETQ. V lost 3 bases and J lost 5; bases outside the gene matches: 4. This CDR3 is 15 amino acids long. CDR3 residues: CASSSLAGAHNEQFF. In DNA, the CDR3 is TGCGCCAGCAGCTCACTAGCGGGAGCCCACAATGAGCAGTTCTTC.

The gene calls are TRBV5-1 and TRBJ2-1, with D perhaps matching TRBD2 (6 bases). This CDR3 is built from 16 residues. Per germline, CDR1 SGHRS and CDR2 YFSETQ. V was shortened by 4 bases and J by 1 base, with 15 bases between the two germline ends. The CDR3 sequence is CASSLTVGGSYNEQFF. CDR3 DNA: TGCGCCAGCAGCCTTACGGTGGGAGGATCCTACAATGAGCAGTTCTTC.

The V and J genes are TRBV6-6 and TRBJ1-5; no clear D gene. V lost 7 bases, J lost 4 bases, and 20 bases lay in between. CDR3 size: 16 residues. The germline CDR1 and CDR2 sequences are MNHNY and SVGAGI (reference sequence). The CDR3 coding sequence is TGTGCCAGCACCATCGACTATCGGGCGGTGAATCAGCCCCAGCATTTT. It encodes CASTIDYRAVNQPQHF.

This clone was found a few times. The chain couples TRBV5-1 to TRBJ2-7; 13 bases line up with TRBD2. The V and J ends lost 4 bases and 3 bases, in that order; junction bases with no gene match: 4. Germline V gene lookup returns CDR1 SGHRS and CDR2 YFSETQ. The CDR3 contains 15 residues. The CDR3 is CASSAGLAGIYEQYF. The CDR3 DNA sequence: TGCGCCAGCAGCGCGGGACTAGCGGGGATCTACGAGCAGTACTTC.

This chain connects TRBV6-4 to TRBJ1-5; D not certain. CDR3 length: 13 residues. Germline-derived CDR1 and CDR2 are MRHNA and SNTAGT. V lost 3 bases, J lost 9 bases, and 12 bases lay in between. CDR3 DNA sequence: TGTGCCAGCAGTGAGTCCCCGGGTTCGCCCCAGCATTTT. As protein: CASSESPGSPQHF.

The chain uses TRBV6-5 and TRBJ1-2; 8 bases map to TRBD1. The germline CDR1 and CDR2 sequences are MNHEY and SVGAGI. The CDR3 loop spans 14 amino acids. The J segment lost 1 base and the V segment lost 8 bases, leaving 6 bases of the junction unmatched. CDR3 bases: TGTGCCAGCTATGGACAGGGTTTTAACTATGGCTACACCTTC. Protein: CASYGQGFNYGYTF.

The J gene is TRBJ2-1, the V gene TRBV7-2, with 7 positions matching TRBD2. Germline CDR1 is SGHTA and CDR2 is FQGNSA. V shed 4 bases and J 3 bases; nucleotides not matched to a gene: 0. The CDR3 length is 13 residues. CDR3 DNA sequence: TGTGCCAGCAGCTGGGACTACTACAATGAGCAGTTCTTC. This codes for CASSWDYYNEQFF. Full variable domain (remainder filled in from reference TRBV7-2 and TRBJ2-1): GAGVSQSPSNKVTEKGKDVELRCDPISGHTALYWYRQSLGQGLEFLIYFQGNSAPDKSGLPSDRFSAERTGGSVSTLTIQRTQQEDSAVYLCASSWDYYNEQFFGPGTRLTVL.

The chain is built from TRBV15 and TRBJ2-1; 8 nucleotides agree with TRBD1. Germline CDR1 and CDR2: LNHNV and YYDKDF (reference sequence). CDR3 length: 15 residues. V shed 0 bases and J 7 bases; nucleotides not matched to a gene: 5. The CDR3, as DNA: TGTGCCACCAGCAGAGATCAGGGGGCGGGTAATGAGCAGTTCTTC. Its protein product is CATSRDQGAGNEQFF.

The chain is built from TRBV11-2 and TRBJ2-5; D is unclear. The CDR3 is 12 residues long. V was trimmed by 3 bases and J by 5 bases, leaving 7 bases between them. Germline V gene data show CDR1 as SGHAT and CDR2 as FQNNGV. In nucleotides, the CDR3 is TGTGCCAGCAGCTTTATTTTTGAGACCCAGTACTTC. Translated: CASSFIFETQYF.

This clone was picked up one time. The CDR3 region is CAIKAGTGVGEQYF. CDR3 bases: TGTGCCATCAAGGCCGGGACAGGGGTTGGCGAGCAGTACTTC. J is TRBJ2-7 and V is TRBV10-3; 10 bases line up with TRBD1. CDR1 and CDR2 (germline): ENHRY, SYGVKD. Losses at the gene ends were 7 bases for V and 6 bases for J; bases not matched to a gene: 9. The CDR3 spans 14 residues.

The chain links TRBV18 to TRBJ1-2, with D unclear. The V gene lost 9 bases and the J gene lost 0 bases, with 17 bases spanning the gap. Per germline, CDR1 KGHSH and CDR2 LQKENI. The CDR3 covers 15 residues. The DNA of the CDR3 is TGTGCCAGACTGCGGGCGGGCCCGGCTAACTATGGCTACACCTTC. This encodes CARLRAGPANYGYTF.

This clone was seen a handful of times. The genes are TRBV4-2 and TRBJ2-3; TRBD2 matches at 10 bases. Germline V gene lookup returns CDR1 LGHNA and CDR2 YNFKEQ. The V and J ends lost 0 bases and 1 base, in that order; junction bases with no gene match: 1. CDR3 size: 16 residues. CDR3 protein: CASSQDLAGGTDTQYF. The CDR3 nucleotides read TGTGCCAGCAGCCAAGATCTAGCGGGAGGCACAGATACGCAGTATTTT.

V usage is TRBV28 and J usage is TRBJ1-2; 7 nucleotides agree with TRBD1. V gave up 5 bases and J gave up 3 bases; unmatched junction bases: 15. Germline CDR1 MDHEN, CDR2 SYDVKM. This CDR3 contains 17 residues. CDR3 sequence reads: CASSPPLGTEVHYGYTF. As DNA, the CDR3 is TGTGCCAGCAGTCCGCCCCTCGGGACAGAAGTCCACTATGGCTACACCTTC.

V and J are TRBV5-1 and TRBJ2-1, with D possibly matching TRBD2 (6 bases). The V end was cut by 0 bases, the J end by 10 bases, with 14 bases between. The CDR3 consists of 14 residues. Germline V gives CDR1 SGHRS, CDR2 YFSETQ. The CDR3: CASSLVGGMGEQFF. The CDR3 DNA reads as TGCGCCAGCAGCTTGGTTGGCGGGATGGGGGAGCAGTTCTTC.